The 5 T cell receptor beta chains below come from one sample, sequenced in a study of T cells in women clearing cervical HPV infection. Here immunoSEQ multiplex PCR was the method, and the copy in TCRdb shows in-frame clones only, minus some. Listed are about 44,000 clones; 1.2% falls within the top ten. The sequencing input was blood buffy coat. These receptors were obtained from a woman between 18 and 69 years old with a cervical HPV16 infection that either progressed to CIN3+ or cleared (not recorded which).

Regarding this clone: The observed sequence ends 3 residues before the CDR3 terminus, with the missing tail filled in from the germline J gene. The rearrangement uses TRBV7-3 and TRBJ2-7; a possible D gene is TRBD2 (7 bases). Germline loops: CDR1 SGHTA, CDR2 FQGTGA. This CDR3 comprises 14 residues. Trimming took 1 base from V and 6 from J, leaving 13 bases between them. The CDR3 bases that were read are TGTGCCAGCAGCTTAAGTGGGGGGGCAACCGAG. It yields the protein CASSLSGGATE. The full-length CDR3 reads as CASSLSGGATEQYF.

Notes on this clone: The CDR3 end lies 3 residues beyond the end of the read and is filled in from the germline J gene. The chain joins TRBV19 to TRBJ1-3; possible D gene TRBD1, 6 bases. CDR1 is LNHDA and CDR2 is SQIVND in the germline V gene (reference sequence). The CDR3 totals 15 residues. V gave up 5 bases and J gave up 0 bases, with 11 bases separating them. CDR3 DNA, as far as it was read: TGTGCCAGTAGTGGCCAGGGGAACTCTGGAAACACC. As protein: CASSGQGNSGNT. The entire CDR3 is CASSGQGNSGNTIYF.

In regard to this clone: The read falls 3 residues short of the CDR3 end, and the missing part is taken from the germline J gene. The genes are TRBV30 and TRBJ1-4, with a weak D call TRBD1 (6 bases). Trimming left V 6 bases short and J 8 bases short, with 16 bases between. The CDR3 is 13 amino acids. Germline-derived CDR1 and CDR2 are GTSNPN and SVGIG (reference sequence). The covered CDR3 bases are TGTGCCTGTGCCCAGGGGCGGGTAGAAAAA. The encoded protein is CACAQGRVEK. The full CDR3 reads CACAQGRVEKLFF.

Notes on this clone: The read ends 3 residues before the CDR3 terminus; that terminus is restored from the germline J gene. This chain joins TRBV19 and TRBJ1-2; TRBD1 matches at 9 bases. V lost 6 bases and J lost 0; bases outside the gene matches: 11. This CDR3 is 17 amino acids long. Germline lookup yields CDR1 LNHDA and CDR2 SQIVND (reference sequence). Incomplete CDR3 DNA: TGTGCCAGTAGATACCGGGGACAGGGACCATCTAACTATGGC. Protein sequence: CASRYRGQGPSNYG. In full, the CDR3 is CASRYRGQGPSNYGYTF.

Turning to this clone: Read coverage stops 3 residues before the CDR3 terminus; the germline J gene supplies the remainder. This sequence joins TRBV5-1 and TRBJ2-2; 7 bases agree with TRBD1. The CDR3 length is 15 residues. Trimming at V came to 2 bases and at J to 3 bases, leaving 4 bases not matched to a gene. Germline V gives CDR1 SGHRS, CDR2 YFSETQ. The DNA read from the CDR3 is TGCGCCAGCAGCTTCGGGACAGCATACACCGGGGAG. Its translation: CASSFGTAYTGE. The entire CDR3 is CASSFGTAYTGELFF.